This T cell receptor (beta chain) was observed in a study of cytomegalovirus exposure and HLA in healthy donors. Notes on this clone: The target antigen is unknown. A junction boundary mismatches the germline segment, possibly from a read error.

Germline V CDR1 and CDR2: SGHRS, YFSETQ. The CDR3 extends over 13 amino acids. The PCR used 60 Vbeta and 13 Jbeta primers. The assay was immunoSEQ multiplex PCR, and TCRdb's table has in-frame clones only and misses some. The sample totals about 74,000 clones. Study findings and constraints: Highly shared variants forming one cluster were likely a sequencing artifact.

The receptor was derived from a female donor in good health and CMV-seropositive. This chain links TRBV5-1 with TRBJ1-1, with D unclear. Sequencing input: PBMCs. CDR3 loop: CASGLDVRTEAFF. The CDR3 DNA is TGCGCCAGCGGCTTGGATGTGAGGACTGAAGCTTTCTTT.